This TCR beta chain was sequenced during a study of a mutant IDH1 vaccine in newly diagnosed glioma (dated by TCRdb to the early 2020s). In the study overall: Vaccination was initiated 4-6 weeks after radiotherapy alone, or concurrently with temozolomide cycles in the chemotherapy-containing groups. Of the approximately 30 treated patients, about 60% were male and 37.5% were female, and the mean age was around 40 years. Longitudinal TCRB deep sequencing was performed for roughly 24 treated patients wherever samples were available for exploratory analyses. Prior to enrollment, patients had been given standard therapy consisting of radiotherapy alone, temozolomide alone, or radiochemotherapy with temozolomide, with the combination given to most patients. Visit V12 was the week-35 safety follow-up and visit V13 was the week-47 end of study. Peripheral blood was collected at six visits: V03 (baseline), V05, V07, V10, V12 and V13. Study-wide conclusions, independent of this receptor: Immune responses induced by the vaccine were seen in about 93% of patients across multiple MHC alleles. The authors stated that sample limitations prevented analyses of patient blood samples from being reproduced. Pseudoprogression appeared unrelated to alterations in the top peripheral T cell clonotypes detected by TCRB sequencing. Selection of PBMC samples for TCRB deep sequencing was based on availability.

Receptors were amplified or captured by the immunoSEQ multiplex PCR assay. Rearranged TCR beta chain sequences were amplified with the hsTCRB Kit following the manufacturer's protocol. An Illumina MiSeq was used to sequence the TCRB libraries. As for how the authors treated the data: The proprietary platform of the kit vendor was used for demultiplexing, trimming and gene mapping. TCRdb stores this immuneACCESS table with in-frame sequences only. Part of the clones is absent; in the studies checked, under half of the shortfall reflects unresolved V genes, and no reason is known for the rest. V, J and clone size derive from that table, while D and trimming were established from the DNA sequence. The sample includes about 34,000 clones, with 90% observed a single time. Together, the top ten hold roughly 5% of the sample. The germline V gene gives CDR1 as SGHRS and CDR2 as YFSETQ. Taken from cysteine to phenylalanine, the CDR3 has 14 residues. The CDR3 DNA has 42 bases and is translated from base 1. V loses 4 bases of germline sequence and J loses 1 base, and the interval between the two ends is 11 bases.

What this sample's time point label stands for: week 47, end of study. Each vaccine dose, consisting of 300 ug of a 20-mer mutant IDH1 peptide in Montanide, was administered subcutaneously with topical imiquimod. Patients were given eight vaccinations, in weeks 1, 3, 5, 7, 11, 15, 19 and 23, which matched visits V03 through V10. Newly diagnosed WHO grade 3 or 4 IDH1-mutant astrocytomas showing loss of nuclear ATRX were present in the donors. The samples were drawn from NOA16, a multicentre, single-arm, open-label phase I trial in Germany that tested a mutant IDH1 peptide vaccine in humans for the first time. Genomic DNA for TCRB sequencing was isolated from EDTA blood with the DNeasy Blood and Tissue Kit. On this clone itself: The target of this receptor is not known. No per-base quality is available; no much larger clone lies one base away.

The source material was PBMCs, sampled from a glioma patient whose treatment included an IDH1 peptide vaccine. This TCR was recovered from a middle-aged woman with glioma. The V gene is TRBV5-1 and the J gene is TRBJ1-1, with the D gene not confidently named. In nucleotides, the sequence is TGCGCCAGCAGCCCCGGTACGCGGAACACTGAAGCTTTCTTT. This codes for CASSPGTRNTEAFF.